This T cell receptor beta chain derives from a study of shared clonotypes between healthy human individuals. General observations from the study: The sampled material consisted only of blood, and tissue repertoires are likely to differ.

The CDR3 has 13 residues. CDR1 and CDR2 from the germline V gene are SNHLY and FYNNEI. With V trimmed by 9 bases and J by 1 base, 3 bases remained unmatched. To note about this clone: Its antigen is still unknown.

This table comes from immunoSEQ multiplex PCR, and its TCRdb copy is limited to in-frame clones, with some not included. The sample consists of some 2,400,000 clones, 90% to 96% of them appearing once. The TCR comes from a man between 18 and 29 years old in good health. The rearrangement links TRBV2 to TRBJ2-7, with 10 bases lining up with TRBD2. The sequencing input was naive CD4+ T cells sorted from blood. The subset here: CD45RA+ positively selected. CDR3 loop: CARRTSGSYEQYF. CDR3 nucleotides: TGTGCCAGAAGGACTAGCGGTTCCTACGAGCAGTACTTC.